The source of this TCR beta chain is a study of regulatory T cells in long-lasting Graves disease. Described time point: persistent/refractory GD, antithyroid drugs over 5 years with positive TRAb. Isolated PBMC RNA provided the starting material for the TCR library. The diagnosis of Graves' disease used American Thyroid Association guidelines. As collected, the peripheral blood samples measured around 9 milliliters each and went into EDTA tubes. iRepertoire HTBI primers and Arm-PCR of CDR3 regions built TCR beta libraries. TCRdb re-derived calls from the multiplex PCR reads in MiXCR, one entry per CDR3 protein. The repertoire includes 300,000 to 350,000 distinct CDR3 sequences, around a fifth of them detected once, and just under 30% sits in the top ten. In this sample, this clonotype turned up many times. V shed 5 bases and J shed 4 bases, with 14 bases lying between them. CDR1 is MNHEY and CDR2 is SMNVEV in the germline V gene (reference sequence). The CDR3 length is 14 residues.

J is TRBJ1-2 and V is TRBV27, with a tentative D call TRBD1 (5 bases). This specimen consisted of peripheral blood mononuclear cells (PBMCs), obtained when the disease was refractory, from a patient treated with antithyroid drugs. The TCR was taken from a female donor with Graves disease. The chain's CDR3 is CASSHSGTAYGYTF. CDR3 nucleotides: TGTGCCAGCAGTCACTCCGGGACCGCCTATGGCTACACCTTC.